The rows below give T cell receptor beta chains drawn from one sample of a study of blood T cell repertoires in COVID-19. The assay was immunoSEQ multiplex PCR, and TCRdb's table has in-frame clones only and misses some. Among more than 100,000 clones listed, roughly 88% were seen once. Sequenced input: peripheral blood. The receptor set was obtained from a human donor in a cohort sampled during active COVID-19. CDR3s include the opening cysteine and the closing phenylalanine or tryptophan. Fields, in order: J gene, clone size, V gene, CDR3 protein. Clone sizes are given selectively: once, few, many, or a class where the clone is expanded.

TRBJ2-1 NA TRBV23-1 CASSQSAREAGGLNEQFF
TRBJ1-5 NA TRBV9 CASSSAGNSQPQHF
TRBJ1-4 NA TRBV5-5 CASSLLVGAGGEKLFF
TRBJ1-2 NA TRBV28 CASSFRDRVYYGYTF
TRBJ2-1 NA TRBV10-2 CASRGLAGTNEQFF
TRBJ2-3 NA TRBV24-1 CATSDLIGLAGTDTQYF
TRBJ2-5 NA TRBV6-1 CASSDPDRLAETQYF
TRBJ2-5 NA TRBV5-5 CASSRDIEETQYF
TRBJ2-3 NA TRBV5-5 CASSRATSGGLGDTQYF
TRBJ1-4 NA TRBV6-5 CASRNTQGENEKLFF
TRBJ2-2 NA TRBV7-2 CASSLASGQGHGELFF
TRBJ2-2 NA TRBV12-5 CASGPSRQRNTGELFF
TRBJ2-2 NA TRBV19 CASMAGYTGELFF
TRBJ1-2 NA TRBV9 CASSVSGGLNYGYTF
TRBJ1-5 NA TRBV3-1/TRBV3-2 CASSQDRNQPQHF
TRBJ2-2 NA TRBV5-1 CASSSGTGNTGELFF
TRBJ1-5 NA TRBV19 CASSIDNRGYSNQPQHF
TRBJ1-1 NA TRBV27 CASRSTGFNTEAFF
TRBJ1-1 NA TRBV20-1 CSARMTGAAFF
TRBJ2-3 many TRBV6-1 CASSEGTGQGSDTQYF
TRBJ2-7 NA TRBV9 CASSVAGVSEQYF
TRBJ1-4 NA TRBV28 CASSFGPPFGEKLFF
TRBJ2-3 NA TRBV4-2 CASSQDPQATDTQYF
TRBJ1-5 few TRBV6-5 CASSYRGIGIGQPQHF
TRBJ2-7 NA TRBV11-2 CASSLRHWGDLDYEQYF
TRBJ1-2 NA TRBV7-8 CASSLVGAAGYTF
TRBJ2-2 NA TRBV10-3 CAISELRTSAGELFF
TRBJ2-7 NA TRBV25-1 CASSGAGSLSYEQYF
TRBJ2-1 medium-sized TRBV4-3 CASSQDQGGIYNEQFF
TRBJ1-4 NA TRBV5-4 CASSPPDSGEKLFF
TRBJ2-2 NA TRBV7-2 CASSFKRQGIGGELFF
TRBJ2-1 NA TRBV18 CASSPTTPGGGYNEQFF
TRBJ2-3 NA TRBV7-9 CASRPGTSGRAGTDTQYF
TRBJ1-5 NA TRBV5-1 CASSFKPGDDISNQPQHF
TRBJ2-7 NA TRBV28 CASIEAGDVDEQYF
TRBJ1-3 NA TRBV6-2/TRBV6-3 CASSYSSLLPGNTIYF
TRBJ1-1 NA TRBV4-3 CASSQSHRAGAFF
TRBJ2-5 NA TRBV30 CGWGGRETQYF
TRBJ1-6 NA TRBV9 CASSVSGQGGNSPLHF
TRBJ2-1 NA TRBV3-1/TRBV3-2 CASSRPGTSGGAYNEQFF
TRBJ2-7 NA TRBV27 CASSLAVAHEQYF
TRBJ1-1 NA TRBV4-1 CASSLARGGQGGTEAFF
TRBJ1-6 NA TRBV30 CAWSGTGRFSSPLHF
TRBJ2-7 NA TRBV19 CASSVLAVRSEQYF
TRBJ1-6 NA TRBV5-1 CASSSRGREGSPLHF
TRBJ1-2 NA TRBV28 CASSEPDRNLYGYTF
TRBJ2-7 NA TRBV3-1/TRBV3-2 CASSPTGQYYEQYF
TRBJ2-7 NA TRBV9 CASSVDSGTGNYEQYF
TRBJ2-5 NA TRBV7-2 CASSLHRGRETQYF
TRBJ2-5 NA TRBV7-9 CASSLGLAETQYF
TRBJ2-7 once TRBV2 CASTGGARYEQYF
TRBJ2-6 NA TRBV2 CASRPRANVLTF